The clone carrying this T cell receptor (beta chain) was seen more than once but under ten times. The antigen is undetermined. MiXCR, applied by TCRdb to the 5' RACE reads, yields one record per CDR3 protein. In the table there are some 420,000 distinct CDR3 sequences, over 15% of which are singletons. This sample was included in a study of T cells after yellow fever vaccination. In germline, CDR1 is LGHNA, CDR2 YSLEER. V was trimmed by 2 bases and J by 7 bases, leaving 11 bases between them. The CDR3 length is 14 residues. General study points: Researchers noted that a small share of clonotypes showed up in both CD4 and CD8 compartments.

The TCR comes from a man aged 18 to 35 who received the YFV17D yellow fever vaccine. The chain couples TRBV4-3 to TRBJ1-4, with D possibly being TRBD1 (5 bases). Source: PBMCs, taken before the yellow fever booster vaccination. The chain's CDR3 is CASSQMQGSEKLFF. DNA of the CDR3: TGCGCCAGCAGCCAAATGCAGGGAAGTGAAAAACTGTTTTTT.